This TCR beta chain was recovered during a study of CD8+ T cells in alopecia areata. Study-wide background: Tofacitinib administration to treated patients was oral, at 5 to 10 mg twice daily.

V lost 5 bases, J lost 6 bases, and 16 bases lay in between. From germline, CDR1 is LNHNV and CDR2 YYDKDF (reference sequence). This CDR3 region has 14 residues. After isolation, RNA underwent reverse transcription to generate cDNA as the sequencing template. Clones were read by immunoSEQ multiplex PCR, and TCRdb kept only the in-frame ones, dropping some. The data hold roughly 200,000 clones, with roughly 50% observed a single time. General study points: The presence of one nonresponder keeps the tie between baseline CD8+ expansion and response uncertain.

Turning to this clone: What it binds is unknown.

Regarding treatment: oral pan-JAK inhibitor, 5-10 mg twice daily. Individuals with alopecia areata gave both lesional scalp punch biopsies and peripheral blood for collection. Sequenced material: CD8+ T cells sorted from blood, taken at week 24, from a patient treated with tofacitinib. The chain carries TRBV15 and TRBJ1-2; the D is unclear. The receptor comes from a human donor with alopecia areata. CDR3 sequence reads: CATSPTSVSHGYTF. CDR3 nucleotide sequence: TGTGCCACCAGCCCTACCAGCGTAAGCCATGGCTACACCTTC.